The source of this T cell receptor beta chain is a study of blood T cell repertoires in COVID-19. Study overall: Researchers got acute and convalescent COVID-19 samples from the United States, Italy and Spain. T cells, B-cell-depleted T cells, or PBMCs supplied cDNA or gDNA.

As processed by the authors: Reference gene primers were amplified, and this amplification served to estimate nucleated cell counts. The data were produced by immunoSEQ multiplex PCR, yet TCRdb's version contains in-frame clones alone and is incomplete. The V and J calls and clone size come from that table; D and trimming were worked out from the DNA. The table lists some 100,000 clones, approximately 82% of them singletons, with approximately 7.9% in the top ten. The CDR3 contains 13 residues. The V gene's germline CDR1 is LNHDA and CDR2 SQIVND (reference sequence). The V and J ends lost 10 bases and 4 bases, in that order; junction bases with no gene match: 4.

This TCR derives from a woman over 75 with active or convalescent COVID-19. This rearrangement joins TRBV19 to TRBJ2-2, with 9 bases matching TRBD1. The sequencing input was peripheral blood. This CDR3 is CATTGQGTGELFF. The DNA for the CDR3 is TGTGCCACCACGGGACAGGGCACCGGGGAGCTGTTTTTT. Full variable domain (rest looked up from reference TRBV19 and TRBJ2-2): DGGITQSPKYLFRKEGQNVTLSCEQNLNHDAMYWYRQDPGQGLRLIYYSQIVNDFQKGDIAEGYSVSREKKESFPLTVTSAQKNPTAFYLCATTGQGTGELFFGEGSRLTVL.